A selection of T cell receptor beta chains follows, all from one sample in a study of T cell repertoires in aging, cancer and after chemotherapy. TCRdb called the multiplex PCR reads again in MiXCR, with one record for every CDR3 protein. Among around 6,400 distinct CDR3 sequences listed, about 20% were seen once. The sequencing sample was made of blood. The receptors were gathered from a human donor with a blood cancer. Both conserved end residues are part of each CDR3. A D gene is named only where the DNA matches it firmly. Only part of the rows carry a size: once, few, many, or a class if the clone is expanded.

j_call | d_call | v_call | clone_size | cdr3_aa | cdr3_nt
TRBJ1-2 | NA | TRBV6-1 | NA | CASTDRDLDGYTF | TGTGCCAGCACCGACCGGGACCTTGATGGCTACACCTTC
TRBJ2-3 | NA | TRBV20-1 | NA | CSDPRKDGEPDTQYF | TGCAGTGATCCCCGTAAGGACGGTGAGCCAGATACGCAGTATTTT
TRBJ2-2 | TRBD2 | TRBV5-1 | medium-sized | CASRSGRGQSGELFF | TGCGCCAGCAGATCCGGGAGGGGACAAAGCGGGGAGCTGTTTTTT
TRBJ2-2 | NA | TRBV30 | few | CAWSVHRNTGELFF | TGTGCCTGGAGTGTACATCGGAACACCGGGGAGCTGTTTTTT
TRBJ1-1 | TRBD1 | TRBV5-1 | NA | CASSLGGQGNAGTEAFF | TGCGCCAGCAGCTTGGGGGGACAGGGTAACGCGGGAACTGAAGCTTTCTTT
TRBJ2-4 | TRBD2 | TRBV28 | few | CASSLHASGGADF | TGTGCCAGCAGTTTACACGCTAGCGGGGGGGCAGACTTC
TRBJ1-1 | NA | TRBV20-1 | NA | CSARRGLQRPPEAFF | TGCAGTGCTAGAAGGGGACTCCAGCGACCCCCTGAAGCTTTCTTT
TRBJ2-5 | TRBD1 | TRBV29-1 | large | CSVGNRGETQYF | TGCAGCGTTGGAAACAGGGGTGAGACCCAGTACTTC
TRBJ1-2 | NA | TRBV6-1 | medium-sized | CASSEGPRAVGYTF | TGTGCCAGCAGTGAAGGTCCCAGGGCCGTCGGCTACACCTTC
TRBJ2-2 | TRBD1 | TRBV30 | medium-sized | CAWSAPGTGFLGELFF | TGTGCCTGGAGTGCCCCCGGGACAGGGTTTCTCGGGGAGCTGTTTTTT
TRBJ2-5 | NA | TRBV19 | medium-sized | CASSIKGLGSLGTQYF | TGTGCCAGTAGTATTAAAGGTCTGGGGTCTTTAGGTACCCAGTACTTC
TRBJ2-7 | TRBD2 | TRBV4-2 | NA | CASSQDLELAVAYEQYF | TGTGCCAGCAGCCAAGATCTAGAACTAGCGGTCGCCTACGAGCAGTACTTC
TRBJ2-3 | TRBD2 | TRBV19 | medium-sized | CASSIPRKQRGSTDTQYF | TGTGCCAGTAGTATCCCCCGAAAACAGCGGGGTAGCACAGATACGCAGTATTTT
TRBJ2-1 | TRBD2 | TRBV24-1 | NA | CATSDPGLAGGGANEQFF | TGTGCCACCAGTGATCCGGGACTAGCGGGAGGAGGGGCGAATGAGCAGTTCTTC
TRBJ1-1 | NA | TRBV5-4 | NA | CASSPGQGGTEAFF | TGTGCCAGCAGCCCCGGACAAGGAGGGACTGAAGCTTTCTTT
TRBJ2-7 | NA | TRBV18 | few | CASSPSRDEQYF | TGTGCCAGCTCACCTAGCAGGGACGAGCAGTACTTC
TRBJ2-7 | TRBD2 | TRBV24-1 | few | CATSDDPWDYYEQYF | TGTGCCACCAGTGACGACCCCTGGGACTACTACGAGCAGTACTTC
TRBJ2-7 | NA | TRBV14 | few | CASSPGLIPYEQYF | TGTGCCAGCAGTCCAGGACTAATCCCCTACGAGCAGTACTTC
TRBJ2-1 | TRBD2 | TRBV5-4 | large | CASSLGLAVPNNEQFF | TGTGCCAGCAGCTTGGGTCTAGCGGTTCCCAACAATGAGCAGTTCTTC
TRBJ2-1 | NA | TRBV20-1 | few | CSASRGSSYNEQFF | TGCAGTGCTAGCCGGGGGAGCTCCTACAATGAGCAGTTCTTC
TRBJ2-5 | TRBD2 | TRBV6-1 | medium-sized | CASSDHLAGRETQYF | TGTGCCAGCAGTGACCACCTAGCGGGGAGAGAGACCCAGTACTTC
TRBJ2-1 | TRBD1 | TRBV29-1 | NA | CSGASGTGDTEQFF | TGCAGCGGGGCCTCTGGGACAGGCGACACTGAGCAGTTCTTC
TRBJ1-2 | TRBD1 | TRBV5-1 | few | CASSQGGTNYGYTF | TGCGCCAGCAGCCAGGGGGGAACTAACTATGGCTACACCTTC
TRBJ2-5 | NA | TRBV7-3 | medium-sized | CASSQGGTQYF | TGTGCCAGCAGCCAGGGGGGGACCCAGTACTTC
TRBJ1-2 | NA | TRBV5-4 | NA | CASSLVGGGNYGYTF | TGTGCCAGCAGCTTGGTGGGAGGGGGGAACTATGGCTACACCTTC
TRBJ1-6 | NA | TRBV30 | few | CAWSEGGSYNSPLHF | TGTGCCTGGTCCGAGGGGGGTTCCTATAATTCACCCCTCCACTTT
TRBJ1-4 | NA | TRBV7-9 | NA | CASSFAPTNEKLFF | TGTGCCAGCAGCTTCGCGCCAACTAATGAAAAACTGTTTTTT
TRBJ1-2 | NA | TRBV29-1 | medium-sized | CSVTLGSGGYGYTF | TGCAGCGTTACCCTCGGGTCCGGCGGCTATGGCTACACCTTC
TRBJ1-1 | TRBD1 | TRBV6-6 | NA | CASSYLRQGANTEAFF | TGTGCCAGCAGTTACTTAAGACAGGGGGCGAACACTGAAGCTTTCTTT
TRBJ2-2 | NA | TRBV6-5 | medium-sized | CASSYSWAGATGELFF | TGTGCCAGCAGTTACTCGTGGGCAGGGGCCACCGGGGAGCTGTTTTTT
TRBJ1-3 | NA | TRBV19 | medium-sized | CASRHQGEGSGNTIYF | TGTGCCAGTAGGCATCAGGGAGAAGGCTCTGGAAACACCATATATTTT
TRBJ2-5 | NA | TRBV7-9 | NA | CASSFDRWETQYF | TGTGCCAGCAGCTTCGACAGATGGGAGACCCAGTACTTC
TRBJ1-2 | TRBD1 | TRBV6-1 | NA | CASRSQGAPRGYTF | TGTGCCAGCAGGTCACAGGGGGCGCCTAGGGGCTACACCTTC
TRBJ2-3 | TRBD1 | TRBV10-1 | once | CASGIKEQRGQGAPTDTQYF | TGCGCCAGCGGCATTAAAGAACAGAGGGGACAGGGCGCCCCCACAGATACGCAGTATTTT